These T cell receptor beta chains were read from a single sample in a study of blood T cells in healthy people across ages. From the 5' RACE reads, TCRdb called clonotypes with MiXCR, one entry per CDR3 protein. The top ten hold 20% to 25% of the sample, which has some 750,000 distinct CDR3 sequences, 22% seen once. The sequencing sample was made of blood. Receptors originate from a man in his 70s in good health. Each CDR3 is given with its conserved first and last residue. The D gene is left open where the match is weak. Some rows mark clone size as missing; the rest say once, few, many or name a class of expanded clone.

CAISKSGTSGVLTDTQYF | TGTGCCATCAGCAAGTCGGGGACTAGCGGGGTACTCACAGATACGCAGTATTTT | TRBJ2-3 | TRBV10-3 | TRBD2 | NA
CASSLLAGGQSTDTQYF | TGTGCCAGCAGCTTACTAGCGGGGGGGCAGAGCACAGATACGCAGTATTTT | TRBJ2-3 | TRBV11-2 | TRBD2 | few
CAISIGTSSPTDTQYF | TGTGCCATCAGTATCGGGACTAGCTCGCCCACAGATACGCAGTATTTT | TRBJ2-3 | TRBV10-3 | TRBD2 | NA
CASTTSLLGANTGELFF | TGCGCCAGCACTACGAGTCTGTTAGGGGCCAACACCGGGGAGCTGTTTTTT | TRBJ2-2 | TRBV5-1 | NA | many
CSARAGGTGELFF | TGCAGTGCTAGAGCCGGGGGAACCGGGGAGCTGTTTTTT | TRBJ2-2 | TRBV20-1 | NA | few
CASSYAGQEKLFF | TGTGCCAGCAGTTATGCAGGGCAAGAAAAACTGTTTTTT | TRBJ1-4 | TRBV12-3/TRBV12-4 | NA | NA
CAISDSPGTRGGELFF | TGTGCCATCAGTGACTCCCCCGGGACTCGGGGCGGGGAGCTGTTTTTT | TRBJ2-2 | TRBV10-3 | NA | few
CASTFYTGKETQYF | TGTGCCAGCACCTTTTACACAGGCAAAGAGACCCAGTACTTC | TRBJ2-5 | TRBV18 | NA | few
CASWRGAGSDTQYF | TGCGCCAGCTGGCGGGGGGCAGGGTCAGATACGCAGTATTTT | TRBJ2-3 | TRBV5-1 | TRBD2 | NA
CASSEFQGGEKLFF | TGTGCCAGCAGTGAGTTTCAGGGAGGTGAAAAACTGTTTTTT | TRBJ1-4 | TRBV2 | NA | few
CASSLPGLALNEQFF | TGTGCCAGCAGTCTGCCGGGACTAGCCTTGAATGAGCAGTTCTTC | TRBJ2-1 | TRBV12-3/TRBV12-4 | TRBD2 | NA
CASSQEEAQASNQPQHF | TGTGCCAGCAGCCAAGAAGAGGCACAAGCGAGCAATCAGCCCCAGCATTTT | TRBJ1-5 | TRBV3-1 | NA | few
CASSSGLIYGYTF | TGTGCCAGCAGCTCGGGACTTATATATGGCTACACCTTC | TRBJ1-2 | TRBV11-2 | NA | few
CASTILAAYNEQFF | TGTGCCAGCACCATTCTAGCGGCCTACAATGAGCAGTTCTTC | TRBJ2-1 | TRBV7-9 | TRBD2 | few
CASSQGREADTQYF | TGTGCCAGCAGTCAAGGGAGGGAAGCAGATACGCAGTATTTT | TRBJ2-3 | TRBV27 | TRBD2 | NA
CASSQGQPATDTQYF | TGCGCCAGCAGCCAGGGTCAACCCGCGACAGATACGCAGTATTTT | TRBJ2-3 | TRBV4-3 | NA | many
CASSFGGEARSNEQFF | TGTGCCAGCAGCTTTGGTGGGGAAGCGCGGTCCAATGAGCAGTTCTTC | TRBJ2-1 | TRBV11-3 | NA | few
CASSFLLAGDTDTQYF | TGTGCCAGCAGCTTTCTACTAGCGGGGGACACAGATACGCAGTATTTT | TRBJ2-3 | TRBV7-9 | TRBD2 | NA
CASSKRQVDTDTQYF | TGTGCCAGCAGTAAGAGACAGGTGGACACAGATACGCAGTATTTT | TRBJ2-3 | TRBV2 | NA | NA
CASGDGSGFEQFF | TGTGCCAGCGGTGACGGGAGTGGGTTTGAGCAGTTCTTC | TRBJ2-1 | TRBV2 | NA | few
CATSDPTGNEQFF | TGTGCCACCAGTGATCCCACAGGGAATGAGCAGTTCTTC | TRBJ2-1 | TRBV24-1 | NA | NA
CASSRNRIRADEKLFF | TGTGCCAGCAGCAGAAACAGGATAAGAGCGGATGAAAAACTGTTTTTT | TRBJ1-4 | TRBV21-1 | NA | few
CASSRGQLNQPQHF | TGTGCCAGCAGCCGGGGACAGCTCAATCAGCCCCAGCATTTT | TRBJ1-5 | TRBV3-1 | TRBD1 | few
CASSQGGAGGGYTF | TGTGCCAGCAGCCAAGGAGGGGCCGGCGGCGGCTACACTTTC | TRBJ1-2 | TRBV3-1 | NA | NA
CAGEVPARQETQYF | TGTGCCGGCGAAGTCCCCGCGCGTCAAGAGACCCAGTACTTC | TRBJ2-5 | TRBV7-9 | NA | NA
CSVEEAGKETQYF | TGCAGCGTTGAAGAAGCTGGAAAAGAGACCCAGTACTTC | TRBJ2-5 | TRBV29-1 | NA | NA
CASSLASQGNEKLFF | TGTGCCAGCAGCTTAGCCTCACAGGGGAATGAAAAACTGTTTTTT | TRBJ1-4 | TRBV7-9 | TRBD1 | few
CATSSAGVEDTQYF | TGTGCCACCAGCAGTGCAGGGGTTGAAGATACGCAGTATTTT | TRBJ2-3 | TRBV15 | NA | few
CSVRTGFSYEQYF | TGCAGCGTAAGGACAGGTTTTTCCTACGAGCAGTACTTC | TRBJ2-7 | TRBV29-1 | TRBD1 | NA
CASSNRGGFEKLFF | TGTGCCAGCAGCAATCGGGGGGGATTTGAAAAACTGTTTTTT | TRBJ1-4 | TRBV7-9 | NA | few
CASSRWAGVTGELFF | TGTGCCAGCAGCCGGTGGGCAGGGGTCACCGGGGAGCTGTTTTTT | TRBJ2-2 | TRBV11-3 | NA | many
CSAKPRTANTGELFF | TGCAGCGCCAAACCCCGGACAGCGAACACCGGGGAGCTGTTTTTT | TRBJ2-2 | TRBV29-1 | NA | few
CASSQEGHRGYTF | TGTGCCAGCAGCCAAGAGGGACACCGTGGCTACACCTTC | TRBJ1-2 | TRBV3-1 | NA | NA
CASSQDVPGAETQYF | TGTGCCAGCAGCCAAGATGTTCCAGGGGCAGAGACCCAGTACTTC | TRBJ2-5 | TRBV3-1 | NA | few
CASSLPGQTNIQYF | TGCGCCAGCAGCTTACCGGGACAGACTAACATTCAGTACTTC | TRBJ2-4 | TRBV5-1 | TRBD1 | NA
CASSNPNTGELFF | TGTGCCAGTAGTAATCCCAACACCGGGGAGCTGTTTTTT | TRBJ2-2 | TRBV19 | NA | NA
CASTSRAFPELVDNEQFF | TGTGCCAGCACCTCAAGGGCCTTTCCGGAACTAGTAGACAATGAGCAGTTCTTC | TRBJ2-1 | TRBV7-3 | NA | NA
CASSLLSGDTEAFF | TGTGCCAGCAGTTTATTGTCGGGAGACACTGAAGCTTTCTTT | TRBJ1-1 | TRBV12-3/TRBV12-4 | NA | few
CASRDYPQSYEQYF | TGTGCCAGCAGAGACTACCCACAGAGCTACGAGCAGTACTTC | TRBJ2-7 | TRBV6-6 | NA | NA
CASSSNREQETQYF | TGTGCCAGCAGCTCGAACAGGGAACAAGAGACCCAGTACTTC | TRBJ2-5 | TRBV12-1 | NA | few
CATSREGLALSIQYF | TGTGCCACCAGCAGAGAGGGACTAGCACTATCAATTCAGTACTTC | TRBJ2-4 | TRBV15 | TRBD2 | NA
CAGSGRWGSSYEQYF | TGTGCCGGCAGTGGACGGTGGGGGAGCTCCTACGAGCAGTACTTC | TRBJ2-7 | TRBV12-3/TRBV12-4 | NA | few
CASSQGVAYNSPLHF | TGTGCCAGCAGCCAGGGTGTCGCCTATAATTCACCCCTCCACTTT | TRBJ1-6 | TRBV14 | NA | NA
CSVTVRETQYF | TGCAGCGTCACGGTTAGGGAGACCCAGTACTTC | TRBJ2-5 | TRBV29-1 | NA | many
CASSSKTGGYNEQFF | TGTGCCAGCAGCTCTAAGACAGGGGGGTACAATGAGCAGTTCTTC | TRBJ2-1 | TRBV7-9 | TRBD1 | NA
CASSLLDRVNTEAFF | TGTGCCAGCAGTTTACTGGACAGAGTGAACACTGAAGCTTTCTTT | TRBJ1-1 | TRBV28 | NA | many